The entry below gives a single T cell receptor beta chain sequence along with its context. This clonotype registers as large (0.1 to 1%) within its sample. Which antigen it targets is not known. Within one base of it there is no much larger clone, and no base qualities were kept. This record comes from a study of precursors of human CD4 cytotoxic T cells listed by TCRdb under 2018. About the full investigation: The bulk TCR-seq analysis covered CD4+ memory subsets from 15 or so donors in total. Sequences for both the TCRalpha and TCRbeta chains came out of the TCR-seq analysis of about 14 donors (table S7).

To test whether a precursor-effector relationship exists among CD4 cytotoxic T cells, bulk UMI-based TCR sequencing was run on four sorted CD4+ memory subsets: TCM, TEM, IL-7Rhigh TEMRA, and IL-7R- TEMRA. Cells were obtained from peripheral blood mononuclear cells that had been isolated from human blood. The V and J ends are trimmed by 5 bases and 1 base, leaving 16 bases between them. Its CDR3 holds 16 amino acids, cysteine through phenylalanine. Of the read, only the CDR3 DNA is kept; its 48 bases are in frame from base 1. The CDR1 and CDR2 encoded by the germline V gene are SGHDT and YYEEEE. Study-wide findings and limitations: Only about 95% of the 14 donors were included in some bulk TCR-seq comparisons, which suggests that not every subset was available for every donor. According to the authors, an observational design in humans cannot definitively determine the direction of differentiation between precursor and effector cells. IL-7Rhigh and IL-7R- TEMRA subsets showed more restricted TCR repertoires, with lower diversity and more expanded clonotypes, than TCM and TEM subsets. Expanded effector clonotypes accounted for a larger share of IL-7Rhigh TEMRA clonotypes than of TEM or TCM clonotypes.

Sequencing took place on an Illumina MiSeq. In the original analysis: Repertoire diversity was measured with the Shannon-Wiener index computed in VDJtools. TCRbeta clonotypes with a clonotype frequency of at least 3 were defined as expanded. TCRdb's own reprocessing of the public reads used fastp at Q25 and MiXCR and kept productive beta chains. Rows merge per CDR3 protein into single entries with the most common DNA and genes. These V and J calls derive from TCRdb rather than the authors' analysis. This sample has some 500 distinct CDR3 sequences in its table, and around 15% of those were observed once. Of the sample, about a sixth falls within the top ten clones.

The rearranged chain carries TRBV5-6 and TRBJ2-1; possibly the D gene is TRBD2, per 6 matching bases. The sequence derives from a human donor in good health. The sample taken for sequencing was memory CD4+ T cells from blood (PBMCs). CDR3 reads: CASSTTFAGSYNEQFF. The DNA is TGTGCCAGCAGTACGACCTTTGCGGGGTCCTACAATGAGCAGTTCTTC.